The next 22 T cell receptor beta chains were all read from a single sample in a study of T cells in Graves' hyperthyroidism and ophthalmopathy (dated by TCRdb to the late 2010s). The method was multiplex PCR. For sequencing, an Illumina HiSeq 2000 was employed. The TCR beta CDR3 regions were amplified from RNA transcripts. For the first round of RT-PCR on the TCR CDR3, the HTBI primer set was used together with the Qiagen OneStep RT-PCR kit. The public sequencing data were trimmed at Q25 with fastp and processed into clonotypes with MiXCR by TCRdb, which kept only in-frame beta chains. Every CDR3 protein is listed once, alongside the most common genes and DNA of its rows. This sample lists 500,000 to 800,000 distinct CDR3 sequences; about 15% were detected once. The top ten clonotypes cover about an eighth of the sample. Sequenced: blood. The receptors come from a woman in her forties or fifties with Graves' ophthalmopathy.

In the case of this clonotype: The junction shows a germline mismatch at one end, possibly a read error. The gene calls are TRBV6-2 or TRBV6-3 and TRBJ2-1; 7 bases agree with TRBD1. The length of the CDR3 is 10 residues. Germline V lookup: CDR1 MNHEY, CDR2 SVGEGT. DNA for the CDR3: TGTGCCGGCAGGGGACAGACGCAGTTCTTC. Amino acids: CAGRGQTQFF.

This clonotype occurred many times. The chain carries TRBV9 and TRBJ2-7; 7 bases fit TRBD2. V was clipped by 4 bases and J by 6 bases; unmatched bases: 16. CDR3 size: 16 residues. Germline V gene data show CDR1 as SGDLS and CDR2 as YYNGEE. The CDR3 DNA sequence: TGTGCCAGCAGCCCAACTGGTGGCGGGAGTTTCTCCGAGCAGTACTTC. This gives the protein CASSPTGGGSFSEQYF.

This clonotype was recorded many times. The chain recombines TRBV7-9 with TRBJ2-1; D is unclear. V lost 2 bases to trimming and J lost 5 bases, with 10 bases between them. CDR1 and CDR2 from the germline V gene are SEHNR and FQNEAQ (reference sequence). The CDR3 is 14 residues long. The CDR3 spells CASSLPAAHNEQFF. For the CDR3, the DNA is TGTGCCAGCAGCTTACCGGCCGCCCACAATGAGCAGTTCTTC.

This clonotype was detected a few times. The chain uses TRBV27 and TRBJ1-1; D is ambiguous. The CDR3 sequence is 12 residues long. Germline V gene lookup returns CDR1 MNHEY and CDR2 SMNVEV (reference sequence). Deletions cut 0 bases from V and 9 bases from J, with 8 bases between. The DNA for the CDR3 is TGTGCCAGCAGTTTATCCGGCGGGCAAGCTTTCTTT. Its translation: CASSLSGGQAFF.

This clonotype appeared a few times. CDR3 sequence (DNA): TGTGCCAGTCTCCTGAAGTGGGGCTCTGGAAACACCATATATTTT. It encodes CASLLKWGSGNTIYF. The chain carries TRBV5-5 and TRBJ1-3; the D is unclear. Germline loops: CDR1 SGHKS, CDR2 YYEKEE (reference sequence). This CDR3 contains 15 residues. V was trimmed by 8 bases and J by 0 bases, leaving 15 bases between them.

This clonotype was picked up many times. CDR3 nucleotide sequence: TGTGCCAGCTCACCAGATGGATCCAACACTGAAGCTTTCTTT. Translating gives CASSPDGSNTEAFF. The gene calls are TRBV18 and TRBJ1-1; D call uncertain. The CDR3 consists of 14 residues. The V end lost 2 bases, the J end lost 2 bases, and 9 bases lay between the germline ends. CDR1 is KGHSH, CDR2 LQKENI, per germline.

This clonotype was counted at least ten times. The J gene is TRBJ1-1, the V gene TRBV11-2; D perhaps matches TRBD1 (6 bases). With 5 bases removed from V and 5 bases from J, the gap between germline ends came to 15 bases. The germline V gene encodes CDR1 SGHAT and CDR2 FQNNGV. This CDR3 is built from 14 residues. The CDR3 DNA is TGTGCCAGCAGCCCCCGAGGGGGGTATACTGAAGCTTTCTTT. Translating it yields CASSPRGGYTEAFF.

This clonotype was counted a few times. This chain connects TRBV9 to TRBJ2-7; 12 bases match TRBD1. Germline V gene data show CDR1 as SGDLS and CDR2 as YYNGEE. This CDR3 has 16 residues. The trim removed 3 bases at V and 6 bases at J, leaving 10 bases unmatched. CDR3 amino acids: CASSADGGTGGPEQYF. DNA for the CDR3: TGTGCCAGCAGCGCCGATGGAGGGACAGGGGGCCCCGAGCAGTACTTC. Variable domain in full (rest from reference TRBV9 and TRBJ2-7): DSGVTQTPKHLITATGQRVTLRCSPRSGDLSVYWYQQSLDQGLQFLIQYYNGEERAKGNILERFSAQQFPDLHSELNLSSLELGDSALYFCASSADGGTGGPEQYFGPGTRLTVT.

The chain has TRBV10-1 and TRBJ2-2; D call uncertain. The CDR3 length is 10 residues. Between the trimmed V and J ends, which lost 0 bases and 11 bases, there was a span of 1 base. Germline V gives CDR1 WNHNN, CDR2 SYGVQD (reference sequence). The DNA for the CDR3 is TGCGCCAGCAGTGAGTCCGAGCTGTTTTTT. Protein product: CASSESELFF.

This clonotype was seen at least ten times. The chain combines TRBV28 with TRBJ1-5; a possible D gene is TRBD1 (5 bases). Trimming cost V 7 bases and J 3 bases, with 13 bases left between them. This CDR3 comprises 14 residues. Germline V gives CDR1 MDHEN, CDR2 SYDVKM. The CDR3 loop is CASTQRGPNQPQHF. The CDR3 nucleotides are TGTGCCAGCACCCAACGGGGCCCCAATCAGCCCCAGCATTTT.

There are many counts of this clonotype. The chain combines TRBV27 with TRBJ2-4; D is possibly TRBD1 or TRBD2 (5 bases each). From germline, CDR1 is MNHEY and CDR2 SMNVEV (reference sequence). The germline V and J ends were trimmed by 2 bases and 6 bases, with 11 bases remaining between them. CDR3 length: 14 amino acids. The CDR3 DNA reads TGTGCCAGCAGTTTACTGGGGGTCGCAAACATTCAGTACTTC. Protein: CASSLLGVANIQYF.

This clonotype was seen only once. V gene TRBV29-1 combines with J gene TRBJ2-3; 10 bases map to TRBD1. The CDR3 extends over 14 amino acids. The ends lost 8 bases at V and 1 base at J; junction bases unmatched: 6. Germline assignment: CDR1 SQVTM and CDR2 ANQGSEA. CDR3 loop: CSTTGTGGTDTQYF. CDR3 coding DNA: TGCAGCACGACCGGGACAGGGGGCACAGATACGCAGTATTTT.

The chain links TRBV20-1 to TRBJ2-7, with TRBD2 matching over 9 bases. This CDR3 has 13 amino acids. J was trimmed by 2 bases and V by 4 bases; bases with no gene match: 3. Germline V lookup: CDR1 DFQATT, CDR2 SNEGSKA (reference sequence). CDR3 sequence: CSATSGAAYEQYF. In DNA form, the CDR3 reads TGCAGTGCTACTAGCGGGGCAGCCTACGAGCAGTACTTC.

There are many counts of this clonotype. V gene TRBV5-6 combines with J gene TRBJ1-1; no definite D call. Trimming removed 2 bases from V and 6 bases from J, with 17 bases in between. There are 15 residues in the CDR3. Germline assignment: CDR1 SGHDT and CDR2 YYEEEE. DNA for the CDR3: TGTGCCAGCAGCTTTAGCTCACGCGGGATGGCTGAAGCTTTCTTT. It specifies CASSFSSRGMAEAFF.

This clonotype has a handful of counts. V usage is TRBV9 and J usage is TRBJ1-3, with 10 bases matching TRBD1. Germline-derived CDR1 and CDR2 are SGDLS and YYNGEE. The length of the CDR3 is 17 residues. V was pared by 3 bases and J by 2 bases, with 8 bases of the junction left unmatched. The CDR3, as DNA: TGTGCCAGCAGCGCCAGGACAGGGGGGTCTACTGGAAACACCATATATTTT. Its translation is CASSARTGGSTGNTIYF.

There are many counts of this clonotype. This chain connects TRBV28 to TRBJ2-1; tentative D call: TRBD2 (6 bases). Trimming left V 2 bases short and J 8 bases short, with 13 bases between. Germline-derived CDR1 and CDR2 are MDHEN and SYDVKM. This CDR3 has 14 amino acids. The CDR3 protein is CASSLLASSDEQFF. The CDR3, as DNA: TGTGCCAGCAGTTTACTAGCGTCGTCGGATGAGCAGTTCTTC.

Many counts were recorded for this clonotype. The chain has TRBV3-1 and TRBJ1-5; 7 nucleotides agree with TRBD1. The trim removed 6 bases at V and 2 bases at J, leaving 1 base unmatched. The CDR3 has 13 amino acids. The germline V gene has CDR1 LGHDT and CDR2 YNNKEL (reference sequence). The CDR3 sequence is CASSQGGNQPQHF. The DNA of the CDR3 is TGTGCCAGCAGTCAGGGGGGCAATCAGCCCCAGCATTTT.

This chain links TRBV5-1 with TRBJ1-5, with a possible D match to TRBD1 (6 bases). Trimming cost V 1 base and J 5 bases, with 7 bases left between them. From germline, CDR1 is SGHRS and CDR2 YFSETQ. This CDR3 contains 13 residues. The CDR3 reads CASSLSGDQPQHF. CDR3 in DNA: TGCGCCAGCAGCTTGTCAGGGGATCAGCCCCAGCATTTT.

This clonotype was picked up a small number of times. The rearrangement uses TRBV6-1 and TRBJ1-5; unclear D gene. The CDR3 sequence is 14 residues long. The V and J ends lost 5 bases and 6 bases respectively, with 14 bases between them. Germline V gives CDR1 MNHNS, CDR2 SASEGT. The chain's CDR3 is CASSMTIDAQPQHF. The CDR3 DNA follows: TGTGCCAGCAGTATGACCATAGACGCTCAGCCCCAGCATTTT.

The chain recombines TRBV24-1 with TRBJ2-3; 8 nucleotides line up with TRBD2. Trimming removed 5 bases from V and 3 bases from J; junction bases left unmatched: 3. From germline, CDR1 is KGHDR and CDR2 SFDVKD. The CDR3 is 14 amino acids. CDR3 sequence (DNA): TGTGCCACCAGTGGAGCGGGAGTTACAGATACGCAGTATTTT. Amino acid sequence: CATSGAGVTDTQYF.

There are many counts of this clonotype. This sequence joins TRBV20-1 and TRBJ2-1; D tentatively reads TRBD1 or TRBD2 (6 bases each). The CDR3 runs 14 residues. V dropped 0 bases and J dropped 3 bases, with 9 bases sitting between them. CDR1 is DFQATT, CDR2 SNEGSKA, per germline (reference sequence). As DNA, the CDR3 is TGCAGTGCTAGAGAGGGGGGCCTCTACAATGAGCAGTTCTTC. Encoded protein: CSAREGGLYNEQFF.

This clonotype was counted between two and nine times. This chain links TRBV20-1 with TRBJ2-7; no firm D call. The CDR3 covers 11 residues. Germline V gene lookup returns CDR1 DFQATT and CDR2 SNEGSKA (reference sequence). Between the trimmed V and J ends, which lost 2 bases and 4 bases, there was a span of 6 bases. DNA for the CDR3: TGCAGTGCTAGACCTAAGTACGAGCAGTACTTC. Its protein product is CSARPKYEQYF.